This T cell receptor beta chain was sequenced for a study of blood T cell repertoires in COVID-19. The wider study: The study drew acute and convalescent COVID-19 samples from the United States, Italy and Spain. From T cells, B-cell-depleted T cells, or PBMCs came the material, which was cDNA or gDNA.

This CDR3 spans 11 amino acids. V was cut by 5 bases and J by 9 bases, with 12 bases left in between. Looked up from germline, CDR1 is SQVTM and CDR2 is ANQGSEA. The method was immunoSEQ multiplex PCR; TCRdb's version includes in-frame clones alone and lacks a portion of them. The sample contains a few hundred thousand clones, less than 85% of which appear only once. The TCR comes from a man aged 55 to 70 who had recovered from COVID-19. The sequenced material came from peripheral blood. The chain combines TRBV29-1 with TRBJ2-3; D not resolved. CDR3 protein: CSVSQIPTQYF. CDR3 in DNA: TGCAGCGTTTCCCAGATTCCGACGCAGTATTTT.